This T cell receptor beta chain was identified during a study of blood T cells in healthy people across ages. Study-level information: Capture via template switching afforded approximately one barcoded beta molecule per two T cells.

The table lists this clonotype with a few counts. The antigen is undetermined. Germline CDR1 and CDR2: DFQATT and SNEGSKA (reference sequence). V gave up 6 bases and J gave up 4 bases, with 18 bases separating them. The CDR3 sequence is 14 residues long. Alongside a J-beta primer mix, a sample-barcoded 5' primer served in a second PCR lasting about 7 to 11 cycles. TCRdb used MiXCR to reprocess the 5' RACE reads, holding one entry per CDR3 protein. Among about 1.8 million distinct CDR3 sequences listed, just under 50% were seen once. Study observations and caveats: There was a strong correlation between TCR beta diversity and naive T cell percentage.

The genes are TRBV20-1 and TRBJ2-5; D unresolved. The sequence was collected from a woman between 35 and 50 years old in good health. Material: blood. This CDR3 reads CSASRLVVGETQYF. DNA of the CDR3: TGCAGTGCAAGTCGGCTAGTGGTGGGAGAGACCCAGTACTTC.